This T cell receptor (beta chain) comes out of a study of radiation and T cells in renal cell carcinoma (dated by TCRdb to 2019 to 2021). Context from the whole study: A total of approximately 53 samples underwent TCR beta sequencing, made up of approximately 26 tumors and some 27 peripheral blood samples. The last blood draw occurred 4 weeks after radiation, at the same time as nephrectomy. A total of 4 million to 5 million unique CDR3 nucleotide sequences, encoding some 2,700,000 unique CDR3 amino acid sequences, were found across all 50 or so samples. Results and caveats for the whole study, not just this receptor: Because pretreatment tumor biopsies were not available, the baseline intratumoral presence of clonotypes could not be determined. Because the trial had a single-armed design, the trial could not examine how radiation dose or scheduling affected the TCR repertoire. Dynamics of the blood repertoire were not tracked past 4 weeks after treatment. Top tumor clonotypes rose in blood from baseline to 2 weeks post-radiation, then contracted by 4 weeks, suggesting transient expansion of tumor-resident clones.

The germline V gene (reference sequence) supplies CDR1 MNHEY and CDR2 SMNVEV. V is cut by 4 bases and J by 6 bases, and the space between the germline ends is 12 bases. The CDR3 goes from the cysteine to the phenylalanine over 13 residues. CDR3 DNA is the only sequence kept; it has 39 bases, read in frame from the first base. In regard to this clone: What antigen it recognizes has not been identified. One base away there is no much larger clone; base qualities are not given.

This specimen's time point label, interpreted: blood 4 weeks post-SBRT, at nephrectomy. The meaning of the sample's treatment or condition label: 15 Gy SBRT to primary tumor, nephrectomy 4 weeks later. The samples were obtained from a clinical trial, where primary renal cell carcinomas were treated with 15 Gy stereotactic body radiation therapy and then removed by nephrectomy 4 weeks afterward. To follow tumor-enriched clonotypes, serial peripheral blood was collected from radiation-treated patients at baseline and at 2 weeks and 4 weeks after SBRT. All patients had renal cell carcinoma with clear cell pathology. Genomic DNA for TCR sequencing was prepared using the QIAamp DNA Blood Mini Kit (Qiagen). The analyses included only samples that passed all quality control checks. TCR beta libraries were generated from genomic DNA with the immunoSEQ kit, following the manufacturer's recommendations. For library preparation, a first multiplex PCR was performed with proprietary primers, followed by a second PCR in which unique barcodes were added, and bead cleanups were performed after each round. A positive control reaction and a negative control reaction, both provided in the kit, were run with every batch of samples. The final libraries were assessed on an Agilent 4200 TapeStation D1000 ScreenTape, pooled by volume, and quantified by qPCR. Sequencing ran on an Illumina NextSeq500 with a MidOutput 150-cycle cartridge, using 156 Read1 and 15 Index1 cycles with kit custom primers. The pooled library was loaded at approximately 1 pM with a roughly 22% PhiX control spike-in. Turning to the authors' computational methods: Vendor-processed data were analyzed in R, with a clonotype defined as all T cells sharing the same CDR3 nucleotide sequence. In the clone abundance analyses, frequencies were normalized to the 10,000 most abundant clones in each sample. Public T cell clones, which averaged fewer than five per sample, were excluded before analysis. An abundance difference of at least 32-fold between compartments was the criterion for calling clonotypes tumor-enriched or baseline blood-enriched. A beta-binomial differential abundance model was used to identify clonotypes that were expanded or contracted between blood time points. Tumor-blood repertoire similarity was measured with the Baroni-Urbani and Buser coefficient, and group comparisons used two-tailed Wilcoxon tests in R. This is the immuneACCESS table as TCRdb keeps it, with only in-frame sequences that have V and J called. A part of the clones is gone; compared with another copy, unresolved V genes explain less than half, and the rest is unexplained. V and J calls and clone size are given by that table; D and trimming were obtained from the DNA. The sample data list tens of thousands of clones, and over 65% of these were observed just once. 2.4% of the sample belongs to the ten largest clones.

The chain links TRBV27 with TRBJ1-1; the D gene is not confidently resolved. Sequencing used blood, obtained from a patient whose treatment included radiotherapy and nephrectomy. This sequence was found in a woman aged 55-70 years with renal cell carcinoma. The DNA is as follows: TGTGCCAGCAGTTCAGGCGGTCAAGCTGAAGCTTTCTTT. The translation is CASSSGGQAEAFF.